This TCR beta chain was identified during a study of blood T cell repertoires in COVID-19. Study information: T cells, B-cell-depleted T cells, or PBMCs provided the cDNA or gDNA that served as material.

The CDR3 contains 15 residues. Germline V lookup: CDR1 SGDLS, CDR2 YYNGEE. V was shortened by 4 bases and J by 3 bases, with 13 bases between the two germline ends. The table came from immunoSEQ multiplex PCR; TCRdb's copy has only in-frame clones and leaves some out. The repertoire holds 140,000 to 150,000 clones, with 88% as singletons. This receptor was taken from a woman aged 30 to 39 with acute COVID-19. Sequencing input: PBMCs or T cells enriched from blood (not recorded which). The chain recombines TRBV9 with TRBJ2-2; D is perhaps TRBD2 (6 bases). The CDR3 is CASSLRLGDTGELFF. CDR3 in DNA: TGTGCCAGCAGCTTAAGACTAGGGGACACCGGGGAGCTGTTTTTT.